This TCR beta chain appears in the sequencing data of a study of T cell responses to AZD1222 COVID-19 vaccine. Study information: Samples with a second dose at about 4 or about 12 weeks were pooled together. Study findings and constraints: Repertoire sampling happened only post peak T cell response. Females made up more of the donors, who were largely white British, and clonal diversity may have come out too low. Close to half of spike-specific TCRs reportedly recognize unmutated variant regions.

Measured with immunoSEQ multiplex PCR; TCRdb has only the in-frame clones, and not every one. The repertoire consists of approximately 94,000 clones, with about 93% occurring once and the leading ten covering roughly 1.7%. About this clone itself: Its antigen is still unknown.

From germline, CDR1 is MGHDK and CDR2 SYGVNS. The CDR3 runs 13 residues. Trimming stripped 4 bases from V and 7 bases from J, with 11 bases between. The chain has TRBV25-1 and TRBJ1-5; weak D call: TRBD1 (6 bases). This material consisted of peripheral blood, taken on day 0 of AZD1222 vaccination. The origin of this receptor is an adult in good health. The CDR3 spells CASSAGEGQPQHF. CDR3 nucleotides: TGTGCCAGCAGTGCAGGGGAAGGCCAGCCCCAGCATTTT.